What follows is one T cell receptor beta chain and its context. Antigen unknown. Donors in the study were healthy people who gave bone marrow. The data stem from a study of cytomegalovirus exposure and HLA in healthy donors. Study background: Most donors, 70% to 85% of approximately 400 genotyped, fell in the Caucasian-associated ancestry cluster.

Study findings and constraints: Some public TCRs appeared in many individuals, while most sequences were rare.

V was clipped by 5 bases and J by 2 bases; unmatched bases: 11. Germline assignment: CDR1 LGHNA and CDR2 YSLEER. CDR3 length equals 17 residues. The PCR made use of 60 Vbeta and 13 Jbeta primers. Sequenced by immunoSEQ multiplex PCR; TCRdb stores in-frame clones only, minus some. The sample table includes tens of thousands of clones. The source of this sequence is a man aged 50 to 60 in good health and CMV-seropositive. The chain has TRBV4-3 and TRBJ2-1; 8 bases map to TRBD2. Sequenced sample: PBMCs. CDR3 in amino acids: CASSKGAGGGTYNEQFF. CDR3 sequence (DNA): TGCGCCAGCAGCAAAGGGGCGGGGGGAGGGACCTACAATGAGCAGTTCTTC.